The clone carrying this T cell receptor beta chain ranks as medium-sized (0.01 to 0.1%). Each CDR3 protein gets one entry after TCRdb re-called the 5' RACE reads with MiXCR. Among approximately 5,000 distinct CDR3 sequences, about a third were seen once, and the ten largest hold around 5.5%. The V end was cut by 0 bases, the J end by 5 bases, with 7 bases between. The germline V gene has CDR1 GTSNPN and CDR2 SVGIG (reference sequence). The CDR3 consists of 12 residues. The chain recombines TRBV30 with TRBJ1-1; maybe TRBD1 (6 bases). The material sequenced was naive CD4+ T cells sorted from a lymph node. The sample's subset: naive CD4+ T cells, CD4+CD45RA+CD25-. This TCR came from a female donor with breast cancer. The CDR3, as DNA: TGTGCCTGGAGTGTTAGGGGGACTGAAGCTTTCTTT. Translating gives CAWSVRGTEAFF.